This TCR beta chain was recovered during a study of neurological immune-mediated disorders. Findings of the study overall: The greatest TCR clonal expansion appeared in HTLV-1-associated myelopathy and the smallest, falling below healthy controls, in multiple sclerosis.

This clonotype was observed at least ten times. What it binds is not known. There were about a million CD4+ or CD8+ T cells used in the sorted libraries. Each TCR transcript was tagged with a 10-nucleotide random UMI during 5'RACE. TCRdb redid the calling of the 5' RACE reads with MiXCR, one entry per CDR3 protein. Seen here are 30,000 to 45,000 distinct CDR3 sequences, approximately 10% observed once, and the top ten hold over 3.5%. CDR3 length: 16 amino acids. CDR1 is ENHRY, CDR2 SYGVKD, per germline. V lost 2 bases and J lost 4, with 17 bases in between. This chain links TRBV10-3 with TRBJ2-5, with D possibly matching TRBD2 (6 bases). Material: CD4+ T cells from blood. This clonotype originated in a woman under 40 with HTLV-1-associated myelopathy (HAM/TSP). CDR3 in amino acids: CAISEGGTTDRETQYF. As DNA, the CDR3 is TGTGCCATCAGTGAGGGAGGGACCACCGACCGAGAGACCCAGTACTTC.